The rows below give T cell receptor beta chains drawn from one sample of a study of CD8+ T cells in alopecia areata. Assay used: immunoSEQ multiplex PCR; TCRdb lists only in-frame clones, some missing. The sample includes some 120,000 clones, 45% to 65% of them seen just once. The sample here was CD4+ T cells sorted from blood, taken at week 0. These receptors all stem from a human donor with alopecia areata. CDR3s include the opening cysteine and the closing phenylalanine or tryptophan. D genes are given only for firm matches. Size values are once, few and many counts, or a class for expanded clones, and some rows have none.

D gene: .; clone size: once; V gene: TRBV15; J gene: TRBJ2-1; CDR3 DNA: TGTGCCACCAGCAGAGATGTGCAGCATGAGCAGTTCTTC; CDR3 protein: CATSRDVQHEQFF
D gene: TRBD2; clone size: .; V gene: TRBV14; J gene: TRBJ2-7; CDR3 DNA: TGTGCCAGCAGCCGCTGGGACTACGACGAGCAGTACTTC; CDR3 protein: CASSRWDYDEQYF
D gene: TRBD2; clone size: .; V gene: TRBV19; J gene: TRBJ2-4; CDR3 DNA: TGTGCCAGTAAACCAAGCGGGAGAAGAAACATTCAGTACTTC; CDR3 protein: CASKPSGRRNIQYF
D gene: .; clone size: .; V gene: TRBV5-1; J gene: TRBJ1-2; CDR3 DNA: TGCGCCAGCAAATTCAGTACAGGGACGGGTACCTATGGCTACACCTTC; CDR3 protein: CASKFSTGTGTYGYTF
D gene: .; clone size: .; V gene: TRBV6-6; J gene: TRBJ2-5; CDR3 DNA: TGTGCCAGCAGTTGGTATACGGCGGAGACCCAGTACTTC; CDR3 protein: CASSWYTAETQYF
D gene: .; clone size: .; V gene: TRBV28; J gene: TRBJ1-1; CDR3 DNA: TGTGCCAGCAGTCCCGATCTAGGGGTCACTGAAGCTTTCTTT; CDR3 protein: CASSPDLGVTEAFF
D gene: .; clone size: .; V gene: TRBV30; J gene: TRBJ1-1; CDR3 DNA: TGTGCCTGGAGTGCCTGGGGATACACTGAAGCTTTCTTT; CDR3 protein: CAWSAWGYTEAFF
D gene: .; clone size: once; V gene: TRBV19; J gene: TRBJ2-6; CDR3 DNA: TGTGCCAGTAGTGACCCGGGGGCCAACGTCCTGACTTTC; CDR3 protein: CASSDPGANVLTF
D gene: .; clone size: few; V gene: TRBV4-3; J gene: TRBJ1-2; CDR3 DNA: TGCGCCAGCAGCCAGCCGGGGGTGAACTATGGCTACACCTTC; CDR3 protein: CASSQPGVNYGYTF
D gene: .; clone size: once; V gene: TRBV9; J gene: TRBJ2-1; CDR3 DNA: TGTGCCAGCAGCGTAGTTACATCCGGTAGGGGGACAAATGAGCAGTTCTTC; CDR3 protein: CASSVVTSGRGTNEQFF
D gene: .; clone size: .; V gene: TRBV4-2; J gene: TRBJ2-5; CDR3 DNA: TGTGCCAGCAGCCAAGATCTTCTAGTTGGAGAGACCCAGTACTTC; CDR3 protein: CASSQDLLVGETQYF
D gene: .; clone size: .; V gene: TRBV5-1; J gene: TRBJ2-4; CDR3 DNA: TGCGCCAGCAGCGTGGACCCCTCCGCTGTTCAGTACTTC; CDR3 protein: CASSVDPSAVQYF
D gene: .; clone size: few; V gene: TRBV13; J gene: TRBJ2-5; CDR3 DNA: TGTGCCAGCAGCTTCAGGCAAGAGACCCAGTACTTC; CDR3 protein: CASSFRQETQYF
D gene: .; clone size: .; V gene: TRBV7-9; J gene: TRBJ2-7; CDR3 DNA: TGTGCCAGCAGCTTAGGGTCGGGGAAAACCCACGAGCAGTACTTC; CDR3 protein: CASSLGSGKTHEQYF
D gene: .; clone size: .; V gene: TRBV13; J gene: TRBJ1-1; CDR3 DNA: TGTGCCAGCAGCCCCGGAAAGAACACTGAAGCTTTCTTT; CDR3 protein: CASSPGKNTEAFF
D gene: .; clone size: .; V gene: TRBV6-5; J gene: TRBJ1-5; CDR3 DNA: TGTGCCAGCAGTTACTCTCGGGGTCAGCCCCAGCATTTT; CDR3 protein: CASSYSRGQPQHF
D gene: TRBD2; clone size: .; V gene: TRBV4-3; J gene: TRBJ2-1; CDR3 DNA: TGCGCCAGCAGCCACGGACTAGCGCAAGAGCAGTTCTTC; CDR3 protein: CASSHGLAQEQFF
D gene: .; clone size: few; V gene: TRBV20-1; J gene: TRBJ2-1; CDR3 DNA: TGCAGTGCTAGAGAGGACAATGAGCAGTTCTTC; CDR3 protein: CSAREDNEQFF
D gene: TRBD2; clone size: few; V gene: TRBV7-3; J gene: TRBJ2-3; CDR3 DNA: TGTGCCAGCAGCCCCACTAGCGGGAGTTCGGCGCAGTATTTT; CDR3 protein: CASSPTSGSSAQYF
D gene: .; clone size: .; V gene: TRBV4-1; J gene: TRBJ2-2; CDR3 DNA: TGCGCCAGCAGCCACCAGGGAAACACCGGGGAGCTGTTTTTT; CDR3 protein: CASSHQGNTGELFF
D gene: TRBD1; clone size: .; V gene: TRBV4-3; J gene: TRBJ1-2; CDR3 DNA: TGCGCCAGCAGCCAAGAGGGGACAGGATTTAACTATGGCTACACCTTC; CDR3 protein: CASSQEGTGFNYGYTF
D gene: .; clone size: few; V gene: TRBV14; J gene: TRBJ2-3; CDR3 DNA: TGTGCCAGCAGCCAACGGCGCCCTGTCGCAGATACGCAGTATTTT; CDR3 protein: CASSQRRPVADTQYF
D gene: .; clone size: .; V gene: TRBV2; J gene: TRBJ1-6; CDR3 DNA: TGTGCCAGCAGTGCGAAGTTTGGGTTTGGTTCACCCCTCCACTTT; CDR3 protein: CASSAKFGFGSPLHF
D gene: .; clone size: .; V gene: TRBV2; J gene: TRBJ2-2; CDR3 DNA: TGTGCCAGCAGCGCCGGGGGTCCGAACACCGGGGAGCTGTTTTTT; CDR3 protein: CASSAGGPNTGELFF
D gene: .; clone size: once; V gene: TRBV4-1; J gene: TRBJ1-2; CDR3 DNA: TGCGCCAGCAGCCAAGATACGGTCCGGCTTAGTGGCTACACCTTC; CDR3 protein: CASSQDTVRLSGYTF
D gene: TRBD2; clone size: few; V gene: TRBV10-3; J gene: TRBJ2-5; CDR3 DNA: TGTGCCACCGGGACTAGCGGGGGGATCCGCCAAGAGACCCAGTACTTC; CDR3 protein: CATGTSGGIRQETQYF
D gene: .; clone size: .; V gene: TRBV6-1; J gene: TRBJ2-2; CDR3 DNA: TGTGCCAGCAGTGGGGACGGATACTCGGCGAACACCGGGGAGCTGTTTTTT; CDR3 protein: CASSGDGYSANTGELFF
D gene: .; clone size: few; V gene: TRBV5-6; J gene: TRBJ1-1; CDR3 DNA: TGTGCCAGCAGCGATCCCAGAGGGGCAATGAACACTGAAGCTTTCTTT; CDR3 protein: CASSDPRGAMNTEAFF
D gene: .; clone size: .; V gene: TRBV28; J gene: TRBJ2-1; CDR3 DNA: TGTGCCACCTATACAGGGGAGGTCTACAATGAGCAGTTCTTC; CDR3 protein: CATYTGEVYNEQFF
D gene: TRBD2; clone size: .; V gene: TRBV19; J gene: TRBJ2-1; CDR3 DNA: TGTGCCAGTAGTCCGCCGGGTAGCGGGAGCTCCTACAATGAGCAGTTCTTC; CDR3 protein: CASSPPGSGSSYNEQFF
D gene: .; clone size: .; V gene: TRBV2; J gene: TRBJ1-3; CDR3 DNA: TGTGCCAGCAAGGAAGGACCGCTCACCATATATTTT; CDR3 protein: CASKEGPLTIYF
D gene: TRBD2; clone size: few; V gene: TRBV5-8; J gene: TRBJ2-3; CDR3 DNA: TGTGCCAGCAGCTTGGCTAGCGGAAGCACAGATACGCAGTATTTT; CDR3 protein: CASSLASGSTDTQYF
D gene: TRBD2; clone size: .; V gene: TRBV28; J gene: TRBJ2-1; CDR3 DNA: TGTGCCAGCAGTTTGCCCGGACTAGGAAGCCTAATCGGTGAGCAGTTCTTC; CDR3 protein: CASSLPGLGSLIGEQFF
D gene: .; clone size: few; V gene: TRBV28; J gene: TRBJ1-1; CDR3 DNA: TGTGCCAGCAGTTTATCGCCGGGGGGCACTGAAGCTTTCTTT; CDR3 protein: CASSLSPGGTEAFF
D gene: .; clone size: few; V gene: TRBV28; J gene: TRBJ2-3; CDR3 DNA: TGTGCCACCAGTGAACAGGCGAGTACAGATACGCAGTATTTT; CDR3 protein: CATSEQASTDTQYF
D gene: .; clone size: once; V gene: TRBV5-1; J gene: TRBJ2-7; CDR3 DNA: TGCGCCAGCAGCTTGAGGGACGATGGGATGGGGGAGCAGTACTTC; CDR3 protein: CASSLRDDGMGEQYF
D gene: .; clone size: .; V gene: TRBV5-1; J gene: TRBJ2-7; CDR3 DNA: TGCGCCAGCAGCTTGCAGGGCTCCTACGAGCAGTACTTC; CDR3 protein: CASSLQGSYEQYF
D gene: TRBD1; clone size: .; V gene: TRBV4-3; J gene: TRBJ2-3; CDR3 DNA: TGCGCCAGCAGCCAAGGCGGCGGGACAGGGCTTGTCACAGATACGCAGTATTTT; CDR3 protein: CASSQGGGTGLVTDTQYF
D gene: .; clone size: .; V gene: TRBV4-1; J gene: TRBJ2-1; CDR3 DNA: TGCGCCAGCAGCCAGGTTAGGGGCCCCGATGAGCAGTTCTTC; CDR3 protein: CASSQVRGPDEQFF
D gene: TRBD1; clone size: .; V gene: TRBV7-2; J gene: TRBJ1-1; CDR3 DNA: TGTGCCAGCAGCTATGACAGGGGTAGAATTACTGAAGCTTTCTTT; CDR3 protein: CASSYDRGRITEAFF
D gene: .; clone size: .; V gene: TRBV9; J gene: TRBJ1-5; CDR3 DNA: TGTGCCAGCAGCTTGGGACCGAACAATCAGCCCCAGCATTTT; CDR3 protein: CASSLGPNNQPQHF
D gene: .; clone size: .; V gene: TRBV30; J gene: TRBJ1-2; CDR3 DNA: TGTGCCTGGAGTCGGGACCTCCTTTGGTCCGGCTACACCTTC; CDR3 protein: CAWSRDLLWSGYTF
D gene: TRBD1; clone size: many; V gene: TRBV6-1; J gene: TRBJ2-4; CDR3 DNA: TGTGCCAGCAGTTTACAGGGGATGGCCAAAAACATTCAGTACTTC; CDR3 protein: CASSLQGMAKNIQYF
D gene: .; clone size: .; V gene: TRBV2; J gene: TRBJ1-2; CDR3 DNA: TGTGCCAGCAGTCCTAAAACTTATGGCTACACCTTC; CDR3 protein: CASSPKTYGYTF
D gene: .; clone size: few; V gene: TRBV4-3; J gene: TRBJ2-3; CDR3 DNA: TGCGCCAGCAGCCAAGTATTGTTCTCAGATACGCAGTATTTT; CDR3 protein: CASSQVLFSDTQYF
D gene: TRBD1; clone size: .; V gene: TRBV11-1; J gene: TRBJ1-4; CDR3 DNA: TGTGCCAGCAGCTTCGGACAGGGACATGAAAAACTGTTTTTT; CDR3 protein: CASSFGQGHEKLFF
D gene: TRBD2; clone size: .; V gene: TRBV19; J gene: TRBJ2-2; CDR3 DNA: TGTGCCACCCTGGGGAGGGCTCGGACCGGGGAGCTGTTTTTT; CDR3 protein: CATLGRARTGELFF
D gene: .; clone size: .; V gene: TRBV6-4; J gene: TRBJ2-2; CDR3 DNA: TGTGCCAGCAGCCCACGGGGCGTCGGGGAGCTGTTTTTT; CDR3 protein: CASSPRGVGELFF
D gene: .; clone size: .; V gene: TRBV19; J gene: TRBJ2-5; CDR3 DNA: TGTGCCAGTAGAGGAACAGGGATAATAAGAGAGACCCAGTACTTC; CDR3 protein: CASRGTGIIRETQYF
D gene: .; clone size: .; V gene: TRBV5-4; J gene: TRBJ2-1; CDR3 DNA: TGTGCCAGCAGCTTGGACTCGAGCTCCTACAATGAGCAGTTCTTC; CDR3 protein: CASSLDSSSYNEQFF
D gene: .; clone size: .; V gene: TRBV4-1; J gene: TRBJ2-5; CDR3 DNA: TGCGCCAGCAGCCAAGATCCTAGGAGGGAGACCCAGTACTTC; CDR3 protein: CASSQDPRRETQYF
D gene: .; clone size: .; V gene: TRBV2; J gene: TRBJ1-5; CDR3 DNA: TGTGCCAGCAGTCTAACAGGGTACCGCAATCAGCCCCAGCATTTT; CDR3 protein: CASSLTGYRNQPQHF
D gene: TRBD1; clone size: few; V gene: TRBV7-2; J gene: TRBJ1-2; CDR3 DNA: TGTGCCAGCAGCAATAGTCCCGGGACAGGGGGCCATGGCTACACCTTC; CDR3 protein: CASSNSPGTGGHGYTF
D gene: TRBD1; clone size: .; V gene: TRBV2; J gene: TRBJ1-5; CDR3 DNA: TGTGCCAGCAGTGATCGGGACAGGGGGGAGAATCAGCCCCAGCATTTT; CDR3 protein: CASSDRDRGENQPQHF
D gene: .; clone size: few; V gene: TRBV7-3; J gene: TRBJ2-3; CDR3 DNA: TGTGCCAGCAGCCCCACCCCAGGGGCAGATACGCAGTATTTT; CDR3 protein: CASSPTPGADTQYF
D gene: TRBD2; clone size: .; V gene: TRBV18; J gene: TRBJ2-7; CDR3 DNA: TGTGCCAGCTCCCGCGCGGAGCGGGAGGTAGACGAGCAGTACTTC; CDR3 protein: CASSRAEREVDEQYF
D gene: .; clone size: .; V gene: TRBV28; J gene: TRBJ1-5; CDR3 DNA: TGTGCCAGCAGCCCGACAGGAGCATTAAATCAGCCCCAGCATTTT; CDR3 protein: CASSPTGALNQPQHF
D gene: TRBD1; clone size: .; V gene: TRBV7-2; J gene: TRBJ1-2; CDR3 DNA: TGTGCCAGCAGCTTAGCAGGACAGGGGAACTATGGCTACACCTTC; CDR3 protein: CASSLAGQGNYGYTF
D gene: .; clone size: once; V gene: TRBV7-9; J gene: TRBJ1-2; CDR3 DNA: TGTGCCAGCAGCTTGAACGGGAACTATGGCTACACCTTC; CDR3 protein: CASSLNGNYGYTF
D gene: .; clone size: .; V gene: TRBV4-2; J gene: TRBJ1-6; CDR3 DNA: TGTGCCAGCAGCCAAGGGGGGAGGGATTCACCCCTCCACTTT; CDR3 protein: CASSQGGRDSPLHF